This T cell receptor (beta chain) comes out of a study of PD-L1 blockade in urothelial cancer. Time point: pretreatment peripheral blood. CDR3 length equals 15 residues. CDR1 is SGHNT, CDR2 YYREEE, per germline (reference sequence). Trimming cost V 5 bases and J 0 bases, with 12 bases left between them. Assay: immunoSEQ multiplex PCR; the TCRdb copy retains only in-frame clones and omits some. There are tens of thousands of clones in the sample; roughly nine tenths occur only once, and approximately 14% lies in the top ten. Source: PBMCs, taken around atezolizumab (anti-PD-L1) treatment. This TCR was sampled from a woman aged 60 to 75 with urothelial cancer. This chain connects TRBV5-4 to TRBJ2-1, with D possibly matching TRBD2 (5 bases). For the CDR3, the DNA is TGTGCCAGCAGATCGGGGTCGGTCTCCTACAATGAGCAGTTCTTC. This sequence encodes CASRSGSVSYNEQFF.